This entry concerns a single TCR beta chain. Its antigen is as yet unknown. This sample was included in a study of CXCR3-negative and CXCR3-positive naive CD8 T cells. UMI-tagged TRB cDNA libraries were built via 5' RACE. After re-calling the 5' RACE reads, TCRdb lists one entry per CDR3 protein, DNA absent. This listing includes about 57,000 distinct CDR3 sequences. Findings and caveats of the study: TRB CDR3s of CXCR3-positive naive cells were more hydrophobic than those of CXCR3-negative naive cells.

The CDR3 covers 14 residues. This clonotype originated in a human donor in good health. Some clones in this sample may be carry-over from other donors' samples. V gene TRBV12-3 or TRBV12-4 combines with J gene TRBJ2-3; TCRdb's D call, TRBD1, is unchecked because there is no DNA. Sequenced sample: naive CXCR3+ CD8+ T cells from blood. Subset indicated: CD45RO-CCR7+CD27+CD95- naive CD8+ T cells expressing CXCR3 (TNR3+). The CDR3 loop reads CASSSQGSTDTQYF.